This T cell receptor (beta chain) was retrieved from a study of T cell responses to AZD1222 COVID-19 vaccine. On the study more broadly: Whether given at about 4 or about 12 weeks, second doses were pooled. Findings and caveats of the study: Donors were largely white British and mainly female; clonal diversity was possibly underestimated. Baseline antibody screening turned up just a handful of seropositive AZD1222 recipients. Repertoires in all cases were sampled only once the peak T cell response had passed.

Concerning this clone: Its antigen is undetermined.

Here immunoSEQ multiplex PCR was the method, and the copy in TCRdb shows in-frame clones only, minus some. The table lists about 130,000 clones, 86% of them singletons. The V and J ends lost 3 bases and 4 bases respectively, with 12 bases between them. The CDR3 length is 14 residues. Germline V CDR1 and CDR2: LNHDA, SQIVND (reference sequence). Sequencing was performed on peripheral blood, taken on day 0 of AZD1222 vaccination. The chain links TRBV19 to TRBJ1-1; D gene ambiguous. The TCR was taken from an adult in good health. The CDR3 loop reads CASSMTARSTEAFF. The CDR3 DNA sequence: TGTGCCAGTAGTATGACGGCCCGGAGCACTGAAGCTTTCTTT.